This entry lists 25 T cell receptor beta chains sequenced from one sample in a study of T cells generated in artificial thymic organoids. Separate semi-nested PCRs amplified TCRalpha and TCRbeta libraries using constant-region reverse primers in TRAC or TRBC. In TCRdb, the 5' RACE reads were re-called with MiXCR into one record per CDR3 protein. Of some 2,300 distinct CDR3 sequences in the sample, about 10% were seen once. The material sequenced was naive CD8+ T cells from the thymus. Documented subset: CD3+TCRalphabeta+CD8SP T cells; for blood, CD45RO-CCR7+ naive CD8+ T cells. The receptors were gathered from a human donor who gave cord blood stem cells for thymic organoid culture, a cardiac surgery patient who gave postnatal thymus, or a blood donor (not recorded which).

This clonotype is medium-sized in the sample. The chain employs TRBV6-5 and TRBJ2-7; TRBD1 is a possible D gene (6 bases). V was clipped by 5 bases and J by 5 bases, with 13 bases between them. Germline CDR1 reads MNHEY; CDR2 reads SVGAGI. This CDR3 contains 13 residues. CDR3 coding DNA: TGTGCCAGCAGTCACAGGGTAGGAGACGAGCAGTACGTC. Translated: CASSHRVGDEQYV.

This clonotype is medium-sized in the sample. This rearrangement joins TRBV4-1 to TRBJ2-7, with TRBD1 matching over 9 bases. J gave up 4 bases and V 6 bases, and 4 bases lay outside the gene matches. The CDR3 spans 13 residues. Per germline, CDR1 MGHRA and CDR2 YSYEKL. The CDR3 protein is CASRRTGAYEQYF. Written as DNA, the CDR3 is TGCGCCAGCAGGAGGACAGGGGCGTACGAGCAGTACTTC.

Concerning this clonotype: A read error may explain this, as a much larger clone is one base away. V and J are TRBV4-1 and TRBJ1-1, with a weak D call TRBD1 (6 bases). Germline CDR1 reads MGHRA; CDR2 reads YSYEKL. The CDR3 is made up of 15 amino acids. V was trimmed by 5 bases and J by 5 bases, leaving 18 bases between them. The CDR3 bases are TGCGCCAGCAGCGGAGTCCACGGGGGGCCGACTGAAGCTTTCTTT. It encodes CASSGVHGGPTEAFF.

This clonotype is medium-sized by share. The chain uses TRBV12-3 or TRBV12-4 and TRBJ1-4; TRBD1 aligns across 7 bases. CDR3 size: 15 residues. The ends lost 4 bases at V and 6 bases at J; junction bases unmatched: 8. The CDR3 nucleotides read TGTGCCAGCAGTTCAAACAGGGGCTGGGATGAAAAACTGTTTTTT. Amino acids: CASSSNRGWDEKLFF.

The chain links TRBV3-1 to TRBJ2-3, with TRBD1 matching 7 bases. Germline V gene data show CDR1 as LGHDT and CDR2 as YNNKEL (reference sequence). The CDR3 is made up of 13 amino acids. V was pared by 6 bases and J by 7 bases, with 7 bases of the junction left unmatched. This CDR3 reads CASSRTGENTQYF. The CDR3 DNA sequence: TGTGCCAGCAGTCGAACAGGGGAAAATACGCAGTATTTT.

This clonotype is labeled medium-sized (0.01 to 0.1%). The CDR3, as DNA: TGTGCCAGCAGTCGAGGGAACACCATATATTTT. Translation: CASSRGNTIYF. The rearrangement links TRBV12-3 or TRBV12-4 to TRBJ1-3; no firm D call. The CDR3 is made up of 11 amino acids. V dropped 5 bases and J dropped 7 bases, with 6 bases sitting between them.

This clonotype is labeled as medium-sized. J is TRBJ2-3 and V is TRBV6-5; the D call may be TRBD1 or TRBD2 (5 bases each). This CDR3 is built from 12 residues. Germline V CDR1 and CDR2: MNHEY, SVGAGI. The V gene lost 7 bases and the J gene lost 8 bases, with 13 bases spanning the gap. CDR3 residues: CASTPDGGTQYF. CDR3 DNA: TGTGCCAGCACCCCTGATGGGGGTACGCAGTATTTT.

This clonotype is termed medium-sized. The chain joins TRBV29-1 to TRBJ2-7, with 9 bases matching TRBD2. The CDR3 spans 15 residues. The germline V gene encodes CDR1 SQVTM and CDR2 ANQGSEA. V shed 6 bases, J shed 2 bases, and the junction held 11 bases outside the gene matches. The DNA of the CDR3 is TGCAGCGTACTCGATAGCGGGAGCGCTACCTACGAGCAGTACTTC. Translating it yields CSVLDSGSATYEQYF.

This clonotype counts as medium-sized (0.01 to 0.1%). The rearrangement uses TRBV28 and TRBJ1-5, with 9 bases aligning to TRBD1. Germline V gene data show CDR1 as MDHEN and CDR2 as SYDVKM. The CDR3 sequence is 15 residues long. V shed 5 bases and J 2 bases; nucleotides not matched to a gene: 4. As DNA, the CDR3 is TGTGCCAGCAGTCAGGACAGGGGAGGCAATCAGCCCCAGCATTTT. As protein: CASSQDRGGNQPQHF.

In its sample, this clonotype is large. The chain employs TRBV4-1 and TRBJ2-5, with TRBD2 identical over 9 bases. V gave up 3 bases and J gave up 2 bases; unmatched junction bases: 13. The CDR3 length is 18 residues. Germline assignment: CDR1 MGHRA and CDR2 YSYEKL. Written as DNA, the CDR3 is TGCGCCAGCAGCCACGCAAAGAGTCTAGCGGGATCTCAAGAGACCCAGTACTTC. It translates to CASSHAKSLAGSQETQYF.

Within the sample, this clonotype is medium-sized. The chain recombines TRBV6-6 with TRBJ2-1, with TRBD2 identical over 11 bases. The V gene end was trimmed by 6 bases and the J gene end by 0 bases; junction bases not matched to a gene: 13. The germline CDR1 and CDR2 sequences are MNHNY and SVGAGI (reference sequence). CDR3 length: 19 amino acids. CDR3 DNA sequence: TGTGCCAGCAGCGTTATTAGCGGGGGGGCCCTAAGCTCCTACAATGAGCAGTTCTTC. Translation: CASSVISGGALSSYNEQFF.

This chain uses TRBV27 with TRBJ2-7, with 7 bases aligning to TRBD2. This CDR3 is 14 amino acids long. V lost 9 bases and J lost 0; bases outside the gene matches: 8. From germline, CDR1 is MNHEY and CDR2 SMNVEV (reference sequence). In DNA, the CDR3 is TGTGCCAGTTCTAACGGGAGGTCCTCCTACGAGCAGTACTTC. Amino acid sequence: CASSNGRSSYEQYF.

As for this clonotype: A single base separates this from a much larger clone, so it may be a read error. The CDR3 loop reads CASSARGGPRPQHF. The CDR3 nucleotides read TGTGCCAGCAGCGCGAGAGGGGGGCCCCGGCCCCAGCATTTT. The gene calls are TRBV9 and TRBJ1-5; TRBD1 is a possible D gene (6 bases). This CDR3 has 14 residues. Germline V CDR1 and CDR2: SGDLS, YYNGEE. V was pared by 3 bases and J by 9 bases, with 16 bases between.

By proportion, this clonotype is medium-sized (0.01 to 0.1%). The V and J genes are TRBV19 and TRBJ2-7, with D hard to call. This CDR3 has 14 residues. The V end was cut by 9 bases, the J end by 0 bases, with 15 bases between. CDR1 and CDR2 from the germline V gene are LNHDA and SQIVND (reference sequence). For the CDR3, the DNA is TGTGCCAGCTCCCAGAGCGAAAGCTCCTACGAGCAGTACTTC. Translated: CASSQSESSYEQYF.

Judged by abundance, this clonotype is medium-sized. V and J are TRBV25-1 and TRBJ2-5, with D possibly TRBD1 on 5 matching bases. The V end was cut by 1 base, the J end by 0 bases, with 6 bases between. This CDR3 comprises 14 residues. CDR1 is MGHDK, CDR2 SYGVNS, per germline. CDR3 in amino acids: CASSEWGNQETQYF. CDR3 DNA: TGTGCCAGCAGTGAATGGGGCAACCAAGAGACCCAGTACTTC.

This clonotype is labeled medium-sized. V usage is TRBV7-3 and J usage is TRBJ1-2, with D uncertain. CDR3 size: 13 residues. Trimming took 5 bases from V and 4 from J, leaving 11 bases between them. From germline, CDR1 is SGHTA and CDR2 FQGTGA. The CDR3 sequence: CASSLKGGYGYTF. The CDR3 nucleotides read TGTGCCAGCAGCCTTAAGGGCGGCTATGGCTACACCTTC.

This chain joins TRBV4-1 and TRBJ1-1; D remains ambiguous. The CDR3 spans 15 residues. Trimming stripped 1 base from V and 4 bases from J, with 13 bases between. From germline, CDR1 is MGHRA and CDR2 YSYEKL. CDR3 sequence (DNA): TGCGCCAGCAGCCAAGTGAGGGTCGGAAGCACTGAAGCTTTCTTT. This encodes CASSQVRVGSTEAFF.

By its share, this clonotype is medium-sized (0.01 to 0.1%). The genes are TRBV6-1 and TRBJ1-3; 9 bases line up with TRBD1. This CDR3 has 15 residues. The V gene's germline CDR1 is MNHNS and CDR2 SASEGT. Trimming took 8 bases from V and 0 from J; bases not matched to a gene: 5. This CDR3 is CASRTQGASGNTIYF. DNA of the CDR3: TGTGCCAGCCGGACACAGGGGGCCTCTGGAAACACCATATATTTT.

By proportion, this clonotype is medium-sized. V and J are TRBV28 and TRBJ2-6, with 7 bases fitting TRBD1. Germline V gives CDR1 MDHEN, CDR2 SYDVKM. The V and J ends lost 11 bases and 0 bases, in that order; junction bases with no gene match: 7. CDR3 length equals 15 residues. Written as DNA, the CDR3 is TGTGCCTCCCGGGACAGTTGCTCTGGGGCCAACGTCCTGACTTTC. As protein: CASRDSCSGANVLTF.

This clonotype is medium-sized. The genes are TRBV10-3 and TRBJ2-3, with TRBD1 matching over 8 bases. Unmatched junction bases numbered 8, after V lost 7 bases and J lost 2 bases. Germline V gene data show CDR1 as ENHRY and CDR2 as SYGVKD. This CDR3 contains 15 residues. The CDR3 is CAINGGTGFTDTQYF. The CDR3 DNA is TGTGCCATCAATGGGGGGACAGGATTCACAGATACGCAGTATTTT.

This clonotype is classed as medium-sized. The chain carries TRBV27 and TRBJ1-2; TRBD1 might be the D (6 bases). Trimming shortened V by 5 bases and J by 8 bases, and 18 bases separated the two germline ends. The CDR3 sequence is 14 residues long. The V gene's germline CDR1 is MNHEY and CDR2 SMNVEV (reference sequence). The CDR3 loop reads CASSHSPYREGYTF. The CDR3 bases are TGTGCCAGCAGTCATTCACCTTACAGGGAAGGCTACACCTTC.

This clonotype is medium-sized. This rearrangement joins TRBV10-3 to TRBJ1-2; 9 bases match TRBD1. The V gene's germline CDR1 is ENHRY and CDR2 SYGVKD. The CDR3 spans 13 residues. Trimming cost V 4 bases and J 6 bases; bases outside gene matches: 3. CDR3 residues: CAISGDRDNGYTF. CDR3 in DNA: TGTGCCATCAGTGGGGACAGGGACAATGGCTACACCTTC.

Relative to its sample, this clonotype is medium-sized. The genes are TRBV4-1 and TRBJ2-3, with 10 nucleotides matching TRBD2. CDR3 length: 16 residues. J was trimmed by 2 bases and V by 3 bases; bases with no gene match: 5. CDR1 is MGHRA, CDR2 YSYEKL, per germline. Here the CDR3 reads CASSQISGGPTDTQYF. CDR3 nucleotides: TGCGCCAGCAGCCAGATTAGCGGGGGGCCCACAGATACGCAGTATTTT.

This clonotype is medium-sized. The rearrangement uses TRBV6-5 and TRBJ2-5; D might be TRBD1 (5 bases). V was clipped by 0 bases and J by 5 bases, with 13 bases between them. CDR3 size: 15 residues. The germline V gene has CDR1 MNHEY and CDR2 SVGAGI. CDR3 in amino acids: CASSYSQGKRETQYF. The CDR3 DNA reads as TGTGCCAGCAGTTACTCTCAGGGAAAGCGCGAGACCCAGTACTTC.

The CDR3 sequence is CAWKTLTGELFF. The CDR3 DNA follows: TGTGCCTGGAAGACCCTCACCGGGGAGCTGTTTTTT. The rearrangement links TRBV30 to TRBJ2-2; no clear D. Germline V lookup: CDR1 GTSNPN, CDR2 SVGIG (reference sequence). The CDR3 loop spans 12 amino acids. V dropped 4 bases and J dropped 4 bases, with 7 bases sitting between them.